The T cell receptor beta chain described here comes from a study of CD8+ T cells in alopecia areata. General study results and limits: Higher clonality than in normal scalp was seen in lesional scalp, especially alopecia totalis/universalis.

V was clipped by 1 base and J by 6 bases, with 19 bases between them. This CDR3 is 16 amino acids long. Germline CDR1 and CDR2: MGHRA and YSYEKL. Only a few counts were recorded for this clone. Its antigen is still unknown. After isolation, RNA underwent reverse transcription to generate cDNA as the sequencing template. Assay: immunoSEQ multiplex PCR; the TCRdb copy retains only in-frame clones and omits some. Of roughly 150,000 clones in the sample, 55% to 65% were seen once. This sequence originates from a human donor in good health. The specimen sequenced was CD4+ T cells sorted from blood. The chain combines TRBV4-1 with TRBJ2-7; possible D gene TRBD1, 5 bases. The CDR3 loop reads CASSQVMNTGAPEQYF. The CDR3, as DNA: TGCGCCAGCAGCCAAGTTATGAACACAGGCGCCCCCGAGCAGTACTTC.